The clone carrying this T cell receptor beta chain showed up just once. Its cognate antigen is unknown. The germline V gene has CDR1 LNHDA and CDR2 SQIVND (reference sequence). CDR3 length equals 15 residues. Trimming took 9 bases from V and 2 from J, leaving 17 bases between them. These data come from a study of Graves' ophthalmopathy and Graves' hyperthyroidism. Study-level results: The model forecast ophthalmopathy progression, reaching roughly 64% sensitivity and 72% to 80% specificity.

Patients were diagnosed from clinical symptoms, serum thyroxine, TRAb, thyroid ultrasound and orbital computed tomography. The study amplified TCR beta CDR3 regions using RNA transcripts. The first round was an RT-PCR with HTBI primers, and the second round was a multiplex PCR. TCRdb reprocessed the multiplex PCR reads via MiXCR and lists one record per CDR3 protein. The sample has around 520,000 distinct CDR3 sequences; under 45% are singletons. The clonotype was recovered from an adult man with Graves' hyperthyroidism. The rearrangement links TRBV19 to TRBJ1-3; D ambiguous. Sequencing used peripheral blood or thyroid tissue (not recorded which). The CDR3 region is CASSPGSIAGNTIYF. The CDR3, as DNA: TGTGCCAGCTCACCAGGCTCTATCGCTGGAAACACCATATATTTT.